This entry lists 32 T cell receptor beta chains sequenced from one sample in a study of long-term antiretroviral therapy in people with HIV. Investigators performed immunoSEQ version v3.0 at survey level. Some clones are missing from TCRdb's copy, which holds only in-frame ones; the method was immunoSEQ multiplex PCR. The sample carries about 11,000 clones, about 81% recorded once. The sample in question was unsorted PBMCs, obtained 1.8 years after starting antiretroviral therapy. The receptor source for this set is a man aged 40-49 years with HIV.

The chain uses TRBV5-1 and TRBJ2-3; TRBD1 agrees at 8 bases. The CDR3 runs to 15 residues. Trimming took 1 base from V and 0 from J; bases not matched to a gene: 1. Germline assignment: CDR1 SGHRS and CDR2 YFSETQ. The CDR3 reads CASSLRQGSTDTQYF. CDR3 bases: TGCGCCAGCAGCTTGAGACAGGGGAGCACAGATACGCAGTATTTT.

This clone was counted only a few times. This sequence joins TRBV9 and TRBJ2-7; D is possibly TRBD1 (6 bases). The V end was cut by 3 bases, the J end by 5 bases, with 18 bases between. CDR3 length: 15 amino acids. Germline V gene data show CDR1 as SGDLS and CDR2 as YYNGEE. The CDR3 here is CASSEGDGPSHEQYF. The CDR3 nucleotides are TGTGCCAGCAGCGAGGGGGACGGACCGTCGCACGAGCAGTACTTC.

As DNA, the CDR3 is TGTGCCAGCAGTTCGCGGGGGCGTGTTGAAAAACTGTTTTTT. Its translation: CASSSRGRVEKLFF. The J gene is TRBJ1-4, the V gene TRBV27; a possible D gene is TRBD1 (6 bases). CDR1 and CDR2 from the germline V gene are MNHEY and SMNVEV (reference sequence). The CDR3 loop spans 14 amino acids. Trimming left V 4 bases short and J 7 bases short, with 13 bases between.

CDR3 nucleotide sequence: TGTGCCAGCAGTCCAAATTCCTACGAGCAGTACTTC. It codes for CASSPNSYEQYF. The chain uses TRBV7-9 and TRBJ2-7, with D uncertain. This CDR3 region has 12 residues. V was cut by 6 bases and J by 1 base, with 7 bases left in between. Germline assignment: CDR1 SEHNR and CDR2 FQNEAQ (reference sequence).

The V call is TRBV7-2, the J call TRBJ1-3; tentatively, D is TRBD1 (6 bases). The CDR3 covers 15 residues. In germline, CDR1 is SGHTA, CDR2 FQGNSA. V gave up 4 bases and J gave up 2 bases, with 12 bases separating them. CDR3 in amino acids: CASSSQGNPGNTIYF. The DNA of the CDR3 is TGTGCCAGCAGCTCACAGGGTAATCCTGGAAACACCATATATTTT. Variable domain in full (rest from reference TRBV7-2 and TRBJ1-3): GAGVSQSPSNKVTEKGKDVELRCDPISGHTALYWYRQSLGQGLEFLIYFQGNSAPDKSGLPSDRFSAERTGGSVSTLTIQRTQQEDSAVYLCASSSQGNPGNTIYFGEGSWLTVV.

This sequence joins TRBV11-2 and TRBJ2-1, with 7 bases lining up with TRBD2. This CDR3 has 16 residues. CDR1 and CDR2 from the germline V gene are SGHAT and FQNNGV. V trimming: 5 bases; J trimming: 8 bases; junction bases outside the gene matches: 15. CDR3 protein: CASSPLSGYGLDEQFF. The CDR3 nucleotides read TGTGCCAGCAGCCCTCTTAGCGGGTATGGTCTGGATGAGCAGTTCTTC.

The genes are TRBV2 and TRBJ1-2; D remains ambiguous. Trimming stripped 11 bases from V and 2 bases from J, with 15 bases between. CDR1 is SNHLY, CDR2 FYNNEI, per germline. This CDR3 has 13 residues. CDR3 DNA: TGTGCCCCCCCAAGCCACACCAACTATGGCTACACCTTC. It translates to CAPPSHTNYGYTF.

V is TRBV9 and J is TRBJ2-5, with D possibly matching TRBD2 (6 bases). Trimming removed 0 bases from V and 4 bases from J, with 28 bases in between. Germline-derived CDR1 and CDR2 are SGDLS and YYNGEE. The CDR3 has 20 amino acids. The CDR3 here is CASSVDQSVWVTGVGETQYF. CDR3 bases: TGTGCCAGCAGCGTAGACCAGTCGGTCTGGGTGACGGGAGTTGGAGAGACCCAGTACTTC.

This sequence joins TRBV27 and TRBJ1-2, with D perhaps TRBD1 (6 bases). Germline CDR1 reads MNHEY; CDR2 reads SMNVEV (reference sequence). The CDR3 covers 18 residues. Trimming removed 1 base from V and 3 bases from J, with 21 bases in between. The CDR3 here is CASSLWGSGGARHYGYTF. The CDR3, as DNA: TGTGCCAGCAGTTTATGGGGCTCGGGGGGGGCGCGGCACTATGGCTACACCTTC.

The V gene is TRBV10-2, the J gene TRBJ2-3; D not certain. Trimming cost V 4 bases and J 2 bases, with 10 bases left between them. The CDR3 covers 14 residues. The V gene's germline CDR1 is WSHSY and CDR2 SAAADI. The CDR3 protein is CASSGLAYTDTQYF. The CDR3 region has the DNA TGCGCCAGCAGTGGTTTGGCGTACACAGATACGCAGTATTTT.

The chain employs TRBV27 and TRBJ1-3; D unclear. Between the trimmed V and J ends, which lost 6 bases and 1 base, there was a span of 13 bases. In germline, CDR1 is MNHEY, CDR2 SMNVEV (reference sequence). The CDR3 extends over 15 amino acids. DNA for the CDR3: TGTGCCAGCAGCCAACTCCCAGGTTCTGGAAACACCATATATTTT. Translated, it gives CASSQLPGSGNTIYF.

The V gene is TRBV29-1, the J gene TRBJ2-2; D ambiguous. Germline V gene sequence: CDR1 SQVTM, CDR2 ANQGSEA. Trimming took 7 bases from V and 0 from J, leaving 6 bases between them. This CDR3 comprises 12 residues. CDR3 sequence: CSGLANTGELFF. The DNA for the CDR3 is TGCAGCGGGCTCGCGAACACCGGGGAGCTGTTTTTT.

The genes are TRBV27 and TRBJ2-7; D assignment may be TRBD1 or TRBD2 (6 bases each). V was trimmed by 0 bases and J by 2 bases, leaving 14 bases between them. Germline lookup yields CDR1 MNHEY and CDR2 SMNVEV (reference sequence). The CDR3 covers 16 residues. As DNA, the CDR3 is TGTGCCAGCAGTTTATCGTTGTTCGGGGGCCCCTACGAGCAGTACTTC. Its translation is CASSLSLFGGPYEQYF.

The chain uses TRBV20-1 and TRBJ2-7, with D maybe TRBD1 (5 bases). The CDR3 totals 11 residues. Germline CDR1 and CDR2: DFQATT and SNEGSKA (reference sequence). The V end lost 6 bases, the J end lost 7 bases, and 13 bases lay between the germline ends. The CDR3 region has the DNA TGCAGTGCAAAGGGGTGGGAAGAGCAGTACTTC. Translating it yields CSAKGWEEQYF.

This rearrangement joins TRBV9 to TRBJ2-5; TRBD2 is a possible D gene (6 bases). There are 15 residues in the CDR3. V was pared by 4 bases and J by 4 bases, with 17 bases between. Germline loops: CDR1 SGDLS, CDR2 YYNGEE. The CDR3 coding sequence is TGTGCCAGCAGCTTGGGGGGTGATTTGTTAGAGACCCAGTACTTC. It is translated as CASSLGGDLLETQYF.

The chain employs TRBV7-6 and TRBJ2-2, with D hard to call. In germline, CDR1 is SGHVS, CDR2 FNYEAQ. The CDR3 runs 12 residues. V dropped 5 bases and J dropped 9 bases, with 10 bases sitting between them. CDR3 in DNA: TGTGCCAGCAGCCCCGGGTACCGGGAGCTGTTTTTT. Translation gives CASSPGYRELFF.

The V and J genes are TRBV7-9 and TRBJ1-5, with D perhaps TRBD1 (6 bases). This CDR3 contains 14 residues. Trimming cost V 4 bases and J 5 bases, with 12 bases left between them. The germline V gene has CDR1 SEHNR and CDR2 FQNEAQ (reference sequence). CDR3 nucleotides: TGTGCCAGCAGCTCGGGACATACTTATCAGCCCCAGCATTTT. It yields the protein CASSSGHTYQPQHF.

V and J are TRBV5-1 and TRBJ2-6, with TRBD1 matching 7 bases. The V and J ends lost 0 bases and 0 bases, in that order; junction bases with no gene match: 3. Germline-derived CDR1 and CDR2 are SGHRS and YFSETQ. The CDR3 runs to 17 residues. The CDR3 nucleotides are TGCGCCAGCAGCTTGGTGGACAGGACCTCTGGGGCCAACGTCCTGACTTTC. Protein product: CASSLVDRTSGANVLTF.

The chain links TRBV5-1 to TRBJ2-7; 14 nucleotides agree with TRBD2. J was trimmed by 4 bases and V by 0 bases; bases with no gene match: 9. Per germline, CDR1 SGHRS and CDR2 YFSETQ. This CDR3 comprises 18 residues. This CDR3 reads CASSLGGTSGSSWYEQYF. In DNA form, the CDR3 reads TGCGCCAGCAGCTTGGGAGGGACTAGCGGGAGTAGTTGGTACGAGCAGTACTTC.

V usage is TRBV30 and J usage is TRBJ2-7; D possibly corresponds to TRBD2 (5 bases). The CDR3 totals 12 residues. Trimming shortened V by 8 bases and J by 4 bases, and 15 bases separated the two germline ends. Germline-derived CDR1 and CDR2 are GTSNPN and SVGIG (reference sequence). The CDR3 protein is CALGGQPYEQYF. The CDR3 nucleotides read TGTGCCCTTGGCGGGCAGCCTTACGAGCAGTACTTC.

V and J are TRBV29-1 and TRBJ2-7; TRBD1 might be the D (6 bases). The CDR3 has 12 amino acids. The germline V gene has CDR1 SQVTM and CDR2 ANQGSEA. V was cut by 7 bases and J by 2 bases, with 12 bases left in between. CDR3 protein: CSARDTPYEQYF. CDR3 coding DNA: TGCAGCGCTCGGGACACCCCCTACGAGCAGTACTTC.

The J gene is TRBJ2-6, the V gene TRBV7-6; D not certain. Trimming stripped 0 bases from V and 1 base from J, with 7 bases between. This CDR3 has 16 residues. The germline V gene encodes CDR1 SGHVS and CDR2 FNYEAQ. The CDR3 nucleotides are TGTGCCAGCAGCTTAGCTCTGGGGTCTGGGGCCAACGTCCTGACTTTC. It translates to CASSLALGSGANVLTF.

V is TRBV4-3 and J is TRBJ2-7; the match to TRBD2 covers 9 bases. V shed 3 bases and J 3 bases; nucleotides not matched to a gene: 15. This CDR3 comprises 18 residues. The germline gives CDR1 LGHNA, CDR2 YSLEER. The CDR3 here is CASSHVQATGTSSYEQYF. The CDR3 nucleotides are TGCGCCAGCAGCCATGTCCAAGCCACCGGGACTAGCAGCTACGAGCAGTACTTC.

This clone was observed a few times. V is TRBV7-3 and J is TRBJ2-5; the match to TRBD1 covers 10 bases. V was clipped by 4 bases and J by 3 bases; unmatched bases: 2. Germline CDR1 reads SGHTA; CDR2 reads FQGTGA. The CDR3 covers 14 residues. In DNA, the CDR3 is TGTGCCAGCAGCTCCGGGACAGGGGAAGAGACCCAGTACTTC. Its protein product is CASSSGTGEETQYF. The full variable domain, rest sourced from reference TRBV7-3 and TRBJ2-5, is GAGVSQTPSNKVTEKGKYVELRCDPISGHTALYWYRQSLGQGPEFLIYFQGTGAADDSGLPNDRFFAVRPEGSVSTLKIQRTERGDSAVYLCASSSGTGEETQYFGPGTRLLVL.

This clone was picked up a small number of times. This chain links TRBV6-1 with TRBJ1-6; D ambiguous. CDR1 is MNHNS, CDR2 SASEGT, per germline. Trimming removed 2 bases from V and 13 bases from J, with 6 bases in between. The CDR3 is made up of 11 amino acids. CDR3 sequence reads: CASSELIPLHF. The CDR3 bases are TGTGCCAGCAGTGAATTAATTCCCCTCCACTTT.

The V gene is TRBV29-1, the J gene TRBJ2-3; 11 bases map to TRBD1. The V gene's germline CDR1 is SQVTM and CDR2 ANQGSEA. After removal of 1 base from V and 0 bases from J, the junction contained 15 bases not matched to a gene. This CDR3 region has 20 residues. CDR3 residues: CSVEGGPTGTGGYSTDTQYF. CDR3 bases: TGCAGCGTTGAAGGAGGACCGACCGGGACAGGGGGGTACAGCACAGATACGCAGTATTTT.

This chain connects TRBV5-1 to TRBJ2-1; D gene ambiguous. Between the trimmed V and J ends, which lost 0 bases and 4 bases, there was a span of 8 bases. The CDR3 loop spans 14 amino acids. Per germline, CDR1 SGHRS and CDR2 YFSETQ. CDR3 coding DNA: TGCGCCAGCAGCTTGGCTTTAGCTTACAATGAGCAGTTCTTC. Translated, it gives CASSLALAYNEQFF.

This chain connects TRBV7-9 to TRBJ1-1; no reliable D call. This CDR3 comprises 13 residues. Per the germline V gene, CDR1 is SEHNR and CDR2 is FQNEAQ (reference sequence). The V end was cut by 8 bases, the J end by 5 bases, with 15 bases between. The CDR3: CASFLLPSTEAFF. The CDR3 bases are TGTGCCAGCTTCCTTCTCCCCAGTACTGAAGCTTTCTTT.

V and J are TRBV5-5 and TRBJ1-5; D possibly corresponds to TRBD1 (5 bases). CDR1 and CDR2 (germline): SGHKS, YYEKEE (reference sequence). Trimming shortened V by 2 bases and J by 6 bases, and 12 bases separated the two germline ends. CDR3 length: 14 residues. This CDR3 reads CASSFQGSGQPQHF. As DNA, the CDR3 is TGTGCCAGCAGCTTCCAGGGTTCTGGTCAGCCCCAGCATTTT.

The J gene is TRBJ2-5, the V gene TRBV18; the match to TRBD2 covers 11 bases. V trimming: 3 bases; J trimming: 2 bases; junction bases outside the gene matches: 11. Per germline, CDR1 KGHSH and CDR2 LQKENI. The CDR3 extends over 18 amino acids. CDR3 sequence: CASSPSELAGGLQETQYF. The CDR3 bases are TGTGCCAGCTCACCTTCCGAGCTAGCGGGAGGACTACAAGAGACCCAGTACTTC.

This chain links TRBV10-2 with TRBJ2-6; 7 nucleotides align to TRBD1. J gave up 0 bases and V 7 bases, and 6 bases lay outside the gene matches. Per the germline V gene, CDR1 is WSHSY and CDR2 is SAAADI. The CDR3 covers 16 residues. CDR3 loop: CASTNRGPSGANVLTF. CDR3 in DNA: TGCGCCAGCACTAACAGGGGCCCCTCTGGGGCCAACGTCCTGACTTTC.

The V and J genes are TRBV4-1 and TRBJ2-7; 9 nucleotides agree with TRBD1. CDR3 size: 17 residues. Trimming took 0 bases from V and 4 from J; bases not matched to a gene: 10. CDR1 and CDR2 (germline): MGHRA, YSYEKL. CDR3 sequence (DNA): TGCGCCAGCAGCCAAGAAAAACCCGACAGGGGGATTTACGAGCAGTACTTC. The encoded protein is CASSQEKPDRGIYEQYF.